A selection of T cell receptor beta chains follows, all from one sample in a study of blood T cell repertoires in COVID-19. Here immunoSEQ multiplex PCR was the method, and the copy in TCRdb shows in-frame clones only, minus some. The repertoire includes 40,000 to 60,000 clones, about 88% of them detected once, and approximately 4% sits in the top ten. The sequenced sample consisted of peripheral blood. The receptor set was obtained from a human donor in a cohort sampled during active COVID-19. The CDR3 runs from the conserved cysteine through the conserved F or W.

15	TRBV27	TRBJ2-5	CASSFLAGGGETQYF
16	TRBV5-6	TRBJ1-2	CASSSWGGSPRDGYTF
16	TRBV2	TRBJ1-4	CASSVSGQGAREKLFF
11	TRBV7-9	TRBJ1-2	CALYANYGYTF
14	TRBV6-5	TRBJ2-1	CASSLAGSFSPQFF
13	TRBV7-9	TRBJ1-2	CASAQGRDYGYTF
14	TRBV29-1	TRBJ2-5	CSVEGTGGAETQYF
16	TRBV4-1	TRBJ1-2	CASSQGLRGTSYGYTF
16	TRBV6-5	TRBJ1-2	CASSYRGAQGGYGYTF
16	TRBV11-2	TRBJ2-7	CASRTPQGRGSYEQYF
11	TRBV7-9	TRBJ2-7	CASSRTYEQYF
15	TRBV6-6	TRBJ1-1	CASRLLGQVRGEAFF
13	TRBV12-5	TRBJ2-7	CASGPRTSYEQYF
15	TRBV18	TRBJ1-5	CASSPTGAPNQPQHF
14	TRBV6-5	TRBJ2-5	CASSYSSGQETQYF
16	TRBV11-3	TRBJ2-5	CASSPGTSGTQETQYF
14	TRBV11-2	TRBJ2-5	CASSVSPTGETQYF
15	TRBV18	TRBJ2-7	CASSPTSGSSYEQYF
15	TRBV29-1	TRBJ1-2	CSVAPGGGRIYGYTF
13	TRBV1	TRBJ2-7	CTSSLHRGWEQYF
13	TRBV6-6	TRBJ2-4	CASKGTGRDIQYF
13	TRBV7-3	TRBJ2-5	CASSLTRLETQYF
15	TRBV5-1	TRBJ1-1	CASSLVQGASSEAFF
15	TRBV5-1	TRBJ2-5	CASSLGTGWQETQYF
17	TRBV5-1	TRBJ2-3	CASSFGELEGFSDTQYF
13	TRBV4-1	TRBJ1-1	CASSARGDTEAFF
22	TRBV5-1	TRBJ1-2	CASSRTGQGAPLAPTLRGGYTF
16	TRBV28	TRBJ2-7	CASSPTPTAGVWEQYF
14	TRBV2	TRBJ2-7	CASSEGTGRGEQYF
16	TRBV5-1	TRBJ2-7	CASSRGIASGTYEQYF
15	TRBV2	TRBJ2-3	CASSWGQQPPDTQYF
14	TRBV28	TRBJ1-4	CASSPDRGSEKLFF
13	TRBV9	TRBJ2-2	CASSELAGGELFF
15	TRBV20-1	TRBJ2-1	CSATDRYHSYNEQFF
13	TRBV11-2	TRBJ2-7	CASSSRDINEQYF
16	TRBV7-2	TRBJ2-1	CASSPQGASSYNEQFF
13	TRBV6-5	TRBJ1-1	CASSGSGATEAFF
15	TRBV4-1	TRBJ1-4	CASSQDRGFGEKLFF
14	TRBV7-2	TRBJ1-6	CASSTSGTDIALHF
16	TRBV7-2	TRBJ2-7	CASSPPGLAGGREQYF
12	TRBV12-3/TRBV12-4	TRBJ1-4	CASSHGVEKLFF
15	TRBV28	TRBJ2-5	CASSQSGLAGETQYF
14	TRBV30	TRBJ2-3	CAWSVQSGLDTQYF
15	TRBV15	TRBJ1-2	CATSRAFSGTYGYTF
15	TRBV6-5	TRBJ2-7	CASSYSGRAPYEQYF
16	TRBV3-1/TRBV3-2	TRBJ2-1	CASGSKTESSYNEQFF
12	TRBV4-1	TRBJ1-4	CASSTTGEKLFF
13	TRBV10-2	TRBJ1-5	CASSGQENQPQHF
18	TRBV7-2	TRBJ2-7	CASSSFPNWTSGSYEQYF
16	TRBV10-2	TRBJ2-7	CASIPGTSGSSYEQYF
19	TRBV27	TRBJ1-6	CASSSLTSTGLLRNSPLHF
17	TRBV6-2/TRBV6-3	TRBJ1-5	CASSYLRAGGEGQPQHF
13	TRBV7-8	TRBJ2-7	CASSQDMAYEQYF
14	TRBV7-9	TRBJ2-5	CASSPLTGWETQYF
16	TRBV7-2	TRBJ2-1	CASSFGGLAGVYEQFF
11	TRBV29-1	TRBJ2-7	CSGGQRYEQYF
15	TRBV27	TRBJ2-7	CASRTRGGGLGEQYF